One and the same sample provided the 9 T cell receptor beta chains below, sequenced in a study of T cells in Graves' hyperthyroidism and ophthalmopathy (dated by TCRdb to about 2019). The library was produced with multiplex PCR. Reads for this sample came from an Illumina HiSeq 2000. The TCR beta CDR3 regions were amplified from RNA transcripts. The first round of RT-PCR for the TCR CDR3 was performed with the HTBI primer set and the Qiagen OneStep RT-PCR kit. The public reads were run again by TCRdb, first through fastp at Q25 and then through MiXCR, and only productive beta chains were kept. Each record represents a unique CDR3 protein, reported with the most common genes and DNA among its rows. The sample yields 300,000 to 450,000 distinct CDR3 sequences; around 18% were counted once. Together, the top ten hold 15% to 19% of the sample. The sample comprised blood. These receptors were obtained from a woman aged 35 to 49 with Graves' ophthalmopathy.

V usage is TRBV6-1 and J usage is TRBJ2-2; 11 positions match TRBD2. The germline CDR1 and CDR2 sequences are MNHNS and SASEGT. The CDR3 extends over 14 amino acids. J was trimmed by 5 bases and V by 9 bases; bases with no gene match: 5. The CDR3 protein is CASSSGRYTGELFF. CDR3 DNA sequence: TGTGCCAGTTCTAGCGGGAGGTATACCGGGGAGCTGTTTTTT.

This clonotype was recorded many times. CDR3 in DNA: TGTGCCAGCAGCACTGGGACAGGGGTGGGCAATCAGCCCCAGCATTTT. It translates to CASSTGTGVGNQPQHF. This chain uses TRBV11-1 with TRBJ1-5; TRBD1 aligns across 10 bases. The trim removed 5 bases at V and 2 bases at J, leaving 6 bases unmatched. The CDR3 length is 16 residues. From germline, CDR1 is SGHAT and CDR2 FQDESV (reference sequence).

The chain links TRBV7-2 to TRBJ1-2, with D uncertain. Trimming pared 6 bases from V and 7 bases from J, leaving 12 bases between. Germline V gene data show CDR1 as SGHTA and CDR2 as FQGNSA. The CDR3 spans 12 residues. The CDR3 protein is CASSSSDRGYTF. As DNA, the CDR3 is TGTGCCAGCAGTTCCTCGGACCGTGGCTACACCTTC.

This clonotype was observed at least ten times. This sequence joins TRBV6-5 and TRBJ1-1; the D gene is possibly TRBD1 (5 bases). V was clipped by 7 bases and J by 7 bases, with 16 bases between them. The CDR3 contains 13 residues. Germline-derived CDR1 and CDR2 are MNHEY and SVGAGI. Here the CDR3 reads CASNAGRAYEAFF. As DNA, the CDR3 is TGTGCCAGCAACGCAGGGCGGGCCTATGAAGCTTTCTTT.

This clonotype was counted ten times or more. This sequence joins TRBV6-5 and TRBJ1-1; 9 nucleotides align to TRBD1. The CDR3 sequence is 15 residues long. Germline V gene sequence: CDR1 MNHEY, CDR2 SVGAGI. The ends lost 2 bases at V and 2 bases at J; junction bases unmatched: 3. CDR3 in DNA: TGTGCCAGCAGTTACCGACAGGGGGGCAACACTGAAGCTTTCTTT. Translation: CASSYRQGGNTEAFF.

This clonotype was counted ten times or more. CDR3 in amino acids: CACRRAGGQTGELFF. CDR3 nucleotide sequence: TGTGCCTGCCGTCGAGCGGGAGGACAGACCGGGGAGCTGTTTTTT. The chain recombines TRBV30 with TRBJ2-2; 9 bases fit TRBD2. The CDR3 spans 15 residues. After removal of 6 bases from V and 5 bases from J, the junction contained 10 bases not matched to a gene. Looked up from germline, CDR1 is GTSNPN and CDR2 is SVGIG (reference sequence).

This clonotype was counted at least ten times. The chain recombines TRBV3-1 with TRBJ2-7; no clear D gene. Trimming cost V 1 base and J 5 bases, with 9 bases left between them. Germline CDR1 is LGHDT and CDR2 is YNNKEL (reference sequence). The CDR3 has 13 amino acids. The CDR3 loop is CASSQVGVHEQYF. CDR3 DNA: TGTGCCAGCAGCCAAGTTGGGGTCCACGAGCAGTACTTC.

This chain connects TRBV30 to TRBJ2-2; tentative D call: TRBD1 (6 bases). Per the germline V gene, CDR1 is GTSNPN and CDR2 is SVGIG (reference sequence). CDR3 length: 15 amino acids. V was pared by 3 bases and J by 3 bases, with 14 bases between. The CDR3 here is CAWSPNRVDTGELFF. The CDR3 DNA sequence: TGTGCCTGGAGCCCCAACAGGGTCGACACCGGGGAGCTGTTTTTT.

This clonotype was seen repeatedly, ten times or more. The rearrangement uses TRBV20-1 and TRBJ2-7, with a possible D match to TRBD1 (6 bases). In germline, CDR1 is DFQATT, CDR2 SNEGSKA (reference sequence). This CDR3 has 11 residues. The germline V and J ends were trimmed by 8 bases and 6 bases, with 14 bases remaining between them. Written as DNA, the CDR3 is TGCAGTCCGAAACCAGGGGTCGAGCAGTACTTC. Translated, it gives CSPKPGVEQYF.